Below, 26 T cell receptor beta chains from the same sample are listed, as sequenced in a study of OX40 agonist ivuxolimab in advanced cancers. Produced via immunoSEQ multiplex PCR; TCRdb's table is partial and in-frame only. The sample contains 70,000 or so clones, roughly four fifths of which appear only once. The specimen comprised CD4+ or CD8+ T cells sorted from blood, sampled in a trial of the OX40 agonist ivuxolimab. The receptor set was obtained from an adult with an advanced solid tumor such as melanoma, head and neck, liver or kidney cancer.

The chain combines TRBV6-5 with TRBJ2-2; D is unresolved. CDR3 size: 13 residues. V dropped 11 bases and J dropped 0 bases, with 10 bases sitting between them. The germline gives CDR1 MNHEY, CDR2 SVGAGI. The DNA of the CDR3 is TGTGCCTCCCTGACACCGAACACCGGGGAGCTGTTTTTT. Protein: CASLTPNTGELFF.

A single count supports this clone. The rearrangement links TRBV12-5 to TRBJ1-6; 7 bases agree with TRBD1. The CDR3 is 19 residues long. In germline, CDR1 is LGHNT, CDR2 FRNRAP. Losses at the gene ends were 0 bases for V and 0 bases for J; bases not matched to a gene: 8. Here the CDR3 reads CASGLVRQGVSSYNSPLHF. In DNA form, the CDR3 reads TGTGCTAGTGGTTTGGTACGTCAGGGGGTAAGCTCCTATAATTCACCCCTCCACTTT. Looking up the rest from reference TRBV12-5 and TRBJ1-6 gives the full variable domain: DARVTQTPRHKVTEMGQEVTMRCQPILGHNTVFWYRQTMMQGLELLAYFRNRAPLDDSGMPKDRFSAEMPDATLATLKIQPSEPRDSAVYFCASGLVRQGVSSYNSPLHFGNGTRLTVT.

The chain couples TRBV5-5 to TRBJ1-1; D gene uncertain. Per germline, CDR1 SGHKS and CDR2 YYEKEE (reference sequence). V dropped 5 bases and J dropped 4 bases, with 12 bases sitting between them. The CDR3 is made up of 13 amino acids. CDR3 in amino acids: CASREGLGTEAFF. The CDR3 nucleotides are TGTGCCAGCAGAGAGGGATTGGGCACTGAAGCTTTCTTT.

This chain links TRBV29-1 with TRBJ2-7; TRBD2 matches at 13 bases. CDR1 is SQVTM, CDR2 ANQGSEA, per germline. The CDR3 is 14 residues long. After removal of 6 bases from V and 5 bases from J, the junction contained 7 bases not matched to a gene. CDR3 in amino acids: CSVVGLAGADEQYF. CDR3 in DNA: TGCAGCGTGGTAGGACTAGCGGGAGCCGACGAGCAGTACTTC.

The V gene is TRBV27, the J gene TRBJ1-1; D uncertain. The CDR3 runs 15 residues. Germline-derived CDR1 and CDR2 are MNHEY and SMNVEV (reference sequence). The V gene lost 6 bases and the J gene lost 1 base, with 15 bases spanning the gap. CDR3 DNA: TGTGCCAGCAGCTGGGGTGGGCGTAAGAACACTGAAGCTTTCTTT. Its translation: CASSWGGRKNTEAFF.

This clone was found once. The genes are TRBV19 and TRBJ1-4; 8 bases match TRBD1. The CDR3 has 15 residues. Germline trimming cut 5 bases from V and 2 bases from J; bases unmatched to any gene: 4. CDR1 and CDR2 (germline): LNHDA, SQIVND (reference sequence). In DNA form, the CDR3 reads TGTGCCAGTAGTCCCAGGACAGGGACTAATGAAAAACTGTTTTTT. Its translation is CASSPRTGTNEKLFF.

This clone has just one count. The chain is built from TRBV7-9 and TRBJ2-7; TRBD2 matches 11 bases. CDR1 is SEHNR, CDR2 FQNEAQ, per germline (reference sequence). The CDR3 runs to 15 residues. Trimming removed 1 base from V and 2 bases from J; junction bases left unmatched: 1. DNA of the CDR3: TGTGCCAGCAGCTTAGGACTAGCGGGGACCTACGAGCAGTACTTC. It specifies CASSLGLAGTYEQYF. The full variable domain, completed using reference TRBV7-9 and TRBJ2-7, is DTGVSQNPRHKITKRGQNVTFRCDPISEHNRLYWYRQTLGQGPEFLTYFQNEAQLEKSRLLSDRFSAERPKGSFSTLEIQRTEQGDSAMYLCASSLGLAGTYEQYFGPGTRLTVT.

The genes are TRBV10-2 and TRBJ2-5, with TRBD1 as a possible D gene (6 bases). The V gene lost 3 bases and the J gene lost 4 bases, with 12 bases spanning the gap. This CDR3 spans 14 amino acids. CDR1 and CDR2 (germline): WSHSY, SAAADI. This CDR3 reads CASSETRGRETQYF. As DNA, the CDR3 is TGCGCCAGCAGTGAAACCAGGGGTCGAGAGACCCAGTACTTC.

CDR3 sequence (DNA): TGTGCCAGTAGTATAACGCCGAGGACAGGGGACGATGAGCAGTTCTTC. Amino acids: CASSITPRTGDDEQFF. The gene calls are TRBV19 and TRBJ2-1; the match to TRBD1 covers 9 bases. CDR1 and CDR2 from the germline V gene are LNHDA and SQIVND (reference sequence). J gave up 8 bases and V 2 bases, and 10 bases lay outside the gene matches. This CDR3 is built from 16 residues.

The chain joins TRBV19 to TRBJ2-3, with D maybe TRBD2 (5 bases). Germline-derived CDR1 and CDR2 are LNHDA and SQIVND (reference sequence). V lost 3 bases and J lost 3, with 7 bases in between. This CDR3 contains 13 residues. Here the CDR3 DNA reads TGTGCCAGTAGTATCGGGAAGACAGATACGCAGTATTTT. Its translation is CASSIGKTDTQYF.

The rearrangement joins TRBV28 to TRBJ2-7, with unresolved D. The CDR3 sequence is 12 residues long. Germline V gives CDR1 MDHEN, CDR2 SYDVKM. The V gene lost 3 bases and the J gene lost 3 bases, with 6 bases spanning the gap. This CDR3 is CASSLPGYEQYF. The DNA of the CDR3 is TGTGCCAGCAGTTTGCCCGGCTACGAGCAGTACTTC.

The J gene is TRBJ2-2, the V gene TRBV9; no clear D gene. The length of the CDR3 is 16 residues. V dropped 0 bases and J dropped 4 bases, with 13 bases sitting between them. CDR1 is SGDLS, CDR2 YYNGEE, per germline. CDR3 residues: CASSVGDWQTTGELFF. CDR3 DNA: TGTGCCAGCAGCGTAGGGGATTGGCAGACCACCGGGGAGCTGTTTTTT.

The gene calls are TRBV19 and TRBJ2-5, with 10 positions matching TRBD1. Near its end, the DNA agrees better with TRBJ2-7, so the J call may be wrong. This CDR3 has 15 residues. Germline-derived CDR1 and CDR2 are LNHDA and SQIVND (reference sequence). The CDR3 loop reads CASRDPGQGSYEQYF. CDR3 coding DNA: TGTGCCAGTAGAGATCCGGGACAGGGGTCCTACGAGCAGTACTTC.

The rearrangement joins TRBV7-2 to TRBJ1-3, with D uncertain. The CDR3 contains 15 residues. CDR1 is SGHTA and CDR2 is FQGNSA in the germline V gene. Between the trimmed V and J ends, which lost 3 bases and 0 bases, there was a span of 9 bases. CDR3 region: CASSFEVSSGNTIYF. The CDR3 bases are TGTGCCAGCAGCTTTGAGGTTAGCTCTGGAAACACCATATATTTT.

This clone showed up just once. This chain connects TRBV29-1 to TRBJ2-3; D tentatively reads TRBD1 or TRBD2 (5 bases each). Trimming stripped 8 bases from V and 1 base from J, with 13 bases between. Per germline, CDR1 SQVTM and CDR2 ANQGSEA. The CDR3 loop spans 13 amino acids. The chain's CDR3 is CSLTRDGTDTQYF. CDR3 bases: TGCAGCCTCACCAGGGACGGCACAGATACGCAGTATTTT.

The rearrangement uses TRBV28 and TRBJ2-1, with 9 bases that match TRBD2. After removal of 1 base from V and 11 bases from J, the junction contained 15 bases not matched to a gene. This CDR3 comprises 17 residues. Per germline, CDR1 MDHEN and CDR2 SYDVKM. The CDR3 here is CASSLYGGRAEARKQFF. In DNA form, the CDR3 reads TGTGCCAGCAGTTTATACGGCGGGAGGGCCGAGGCGAGGAAGCAGTTCTTC.

The chain combines TRBV5-1 with TRBJ1-3; 7 nucleotides match TRBD1. In germline, CDR1 is SGHRS, CDR2 YFSETQ. The V gene end was trimmed by 4 bases and the J gene end by 5 bases; junction bases not matched to a gene: 3. CDR3 length: 13 residues. CDR3 region: CASSGGQRNTIYF. CDR3 nucleotides: TGCGCCAGCAGCGGGGGACAGCGAAACACCATATATTTT.

The chain links TRBV25-1 to TRBJ2-5; no reliable D call. Germline-derived CDR1 and CDR2 are MGHDK and SYGVNS. With 4 bases removed from V and 4 bases from J, the gap between germline ends came to 4 bases. The CDR3 has 11 residues. DNA for the CDR3: TGTGCCAGCAGTGGGGCAGAGACCCAGTACTTC. It translates to CASSGAETQYF.

The rearrangement joins TRBV28 to TRBJ2-5, with TRBD1 matching 7 bases. With the DNA end fitting TRBJ2-7 better, the J assignment may be wrong. Germline values: CDR1 MDHEN, CDR2 SYDVKM. CDR3 length: 14 amino acids. The CDR3 region is CASTLDRLSYEQYF. As DNA, the CDR3 is TGTGCCAGCACGCTGGACAGGCTATCCTACGAGCAGTACTTC.

This chain uses TRBV18 with TRBJ2-1; 7 bases line up with TRBD1. The V segment lost 3 bases and the J segment 7 bases; nucleotides outside the gene matches: 12. Germline V lookup: CDR1 KGHSH, CDR2 LQKENI. The CDR3 contains 16 residues. The CDR3 here is CASSPYQGVWENEQFF. The CDR3 DNA reads TGTGCCAGCTCACCCTACCAGGGGGTGTGGGAGAATGAGCAGTTCTTC.

This clone was seen a single time. The CDR3 nucleotides are TGTGCCAGCAGCTCAGAACTAGCGGTTTTTAGCACAGATACGCAGTATTTT. Encoded protein: CASSSELAVFSTDTQYF. The rearrangement uses TRBV7-2 and TRBJ2-3, with 8 bases identical to TRBD2. This CDR3 contains 17 residues. The V and J ends lost 4 bases and 0 bases, in that order; junction bases with no gene match: 9. Germline CDR1 reads SGHTA; CDR2 reads FQGNSA.

This clone was seen a handful of times. The chain links TRBV4-3 to TRBJ1-2, with D perhaps matching TRBD1 (6 bases). V was pared by 0 bases and J by 2 bases, with 10 bases between. Germline V gene sequence: CDR1 LGHNA, CDR2 YSLEER. The CDR3 has 15 residues. CDR3 in amino acids: CASSQDPQGNYGYTF. The DNA for the CDR3 is TGCGCCAGCAGCCAAGATCCTCAGGGGAACTATGGCTACACCTTC.

The chain recombines TRBV15 with TRBJ1-1; tentative D call: TRBD1 (5 bases). This CDR3 is 15 amino acids long. From germline, CDR1 is LNHNV and CDR2 YYDKDF (reference sequence). V lost 9 bases, J lost 0 bases, and 17 bases lay in between. The CDR3 DNA reads as TGTGCCACTCGAACGGGGGGGAATATGAACACTGAAGCTTTCTTT. It codes for CATRTGGNMNTEAFF.

This clone was found once. V gene TRBV2 combines with J gene TRBJ1-1; D is uncertain. Trimming removed 4 bases from V and 2 bases from J, with 11 bases in between. CDR1 and CDR2 from the germline V gene are SNHLY and FYNNEI. This CDR3 has 14 amino acids. The CDR3, as DNA: TGTGCCAGCAGTGCCCTGACTGTTAACACTGAAGCTTTCTTT. This sequence encodes CASSALTVNTEAFF.

In this sample, this clone turned up once. J is TRBJ2-5 and V is TRBV10-3; D perhaps matches TRBD1 (5 bases). V lost 6 bases, J lost 2 bases, and 13 bases lay in between. Germline assignment: CDR1 ENHRY and CDR2 SYGVKD. This CDR3 spans 14 amino acids. The CDR3 here is CAIRPTATQETQYF. The CDR3 DNA reads TGTGCCATCAGGCCGACAGCGACGCAAGAGACCCAGTACTTC.

This clone was detected only once. Here the CDR3 DNA reads TGTGCCAGCTCACCACGGACTCTAGGGAACACCGGGGAGCTGTTTTTT. Protein: CASSPRTLGNTGELFF. The V gene is TRBV18, the J gene TRBJ2-2; D may be TRBD2 (5 bases). The germline gives CDR1 KGHSH, CDR2 LQKENI. Trimming stripped 1 base from V and 1 base from J, with 10 bases between. The CDR3 is 16 amino acids. The full variable domain, its missing parts supplied by reference TRBV18 and TRBJ2-2, is NAGVMQNPRHLVRRRGQEARLRCSPMKGHSHVYWYRQLPEEGLKFMVYLQKENIIDESGMPKERFSAEFPKEGPSILRIQQVVRGDSAAYFCASSPRTLGNTGELFFGEGSRLTVL.